These T cell receptor beta chains were read from a single sample in a study of cytomegalovirus exposure and HLA in healthy donors. The method was immunoSEQ multiplex PCR; TCRdb's version includes in-frame clones alone and lacks a portion of them. The profile covers about 140,000 clones, with 85% to 90% appearing a single time and under 3% taken by the ten largest. The sequenced material came from PBMCs. These receptor sequences come from a man aged 18 to 35 in good health and CMV-seronegative. Both conserved end residues are part of each CDR3. A D gene is named only where the DNA matches it firmly. Part of the rows lack a size; the others show once, few, many or a class for expanded clones.

V: TRBV7-2; J: TRBJ2-7; D: TRBD1; size: NA; CDR3: CASRPQGAVIPEQYF; DNA: TGTGCCAGCAGGCCACAGGGGGCGGTTATCCCCGAGCAGTACTTC
V: TRBV19; J: TRBJ2-2; D: NA; size: NA; CDR3: CASNPLGQNTGELFF; DNA: TGTGCCAGTAATCCTTTAGGACAGAACACCGGGGAGCTGTTTTTT
V: TRBV5-6; J: TRBJ2-5; D: TRBD1; size: NA; CDR3: CASSRDRGLLRETQYF; DNA: TGTGCCAGCAGCAGGGACAGGGGGCTGTTGAGAGAGACCCAGTACTTC
V: TRBV2; J: TRBJ2-7; D: NA; size: NA; CDR3: CASRLLTYEQYF; DNA: TGTGCCAGCAGACTCTTAACCTACGAGCAGTACTTC
V: TRBV6-5; J: TRBJ2-1; D: NA; size: NA; CDR3: CASSRQGRVNEQFF; DNA: TGTGCCAGCAGTCGCCAGGGTAGGGTCAATGAGCAGTTCTTC
V: TRBV4-3; J: TRBJ2-7; D: NA; size: NA; CDR3: CASSQDGGGSYEQYF; DNA: TGCGCCAGCAGCCAAGATGGGGGAGGTTCCTACGAGCAGTACTTC
V: TRBV18; J: TRBJ1-4; D: TRBD1; size: NA; CDR3: CASSPRTGKIGNEKLFF; DNA: TGTGCCAGCTCACCACGGACAGGGAAGATTGGTAATGAAAAACTGTTTTTT
V: TRBV14; J: TRBJ2-5; D: TRBD1; size: NA; CDR3: CASSQGQNQETQYF; DNA: TGTGCCAGCAGCCAGGGACAGAACCAAGAGACCCAGTACTTC
V: TRBV6-1; J: TRBJ2-4; D: TRBD2; size: few; CDR3: CASSVELAGAPIQYF; DNA: TGTGCCAGCAGTGTAGAGCTAGCGGGGGCACCCATTCAGTACTTC
V: TRBV27; J: TRBJ2-7; D: TRBD1; size: NA; CDR3: CASQPGQGSYEQYF; DNA: TGTGCCAGCCAACCGGGACAGGGGTCCTACGAGCAGTACTTC
V: TRBV7-2; J: TRBJ1-5; D: NA; size: many; CDR3: CASSLGAGQPQHF; DNA: TGTGCCAGCAGCTTAGGTGCCGGGCAGCCCCAGCATTTT
V: TRBV9; J: TRBJ2-7; D: NA; size: NA; CDR3: CASSPGGIGYEQYF; DNA: TGTGCCAGCAGCCCTGGGGGGATCGGCTACGAGCAGTACTTC
V: TRBV4-1; J: TRBJ2-2; D: NA; size: few; CDR3: CASSQEPGDTGELFF; DNA: TGCGCCAGCAGCCAAGAACCAGGGGACACCGGGGAGCTGTTTTTT